Following are 25 T cell receptor beta chains from one sample sequenced in a study of CD8 T cells in ankylosing spondylitis. TCRdb re-derived calls from the 5' RACE reads in MiXCR, one entry per CDR3 protein. Of nearly 350,000 distinct CDR3 sequences in the sample, over 12% were seen once. Sequencing was carried out using blood, either unsorted or a sorted T cell fraction (not recorded which). These receptors came from a male donor with ankylosing spondylitis or in good health (not recorded which).

The rearrangement uses TRBV7-2 and TRBJ1-2, with D possibly being TRBD1 (5 bases). Trimming removed 5 bases from V and 8 bases from J, with 21 bases in between. The CDR3 covers 15 residues. The V gene's germline CDR1 is SGHTA and CDR2 FQGNSA. Here the CDR3 DNA reads TGTGCCAGCAGCCCGGAAACGGTATCGGGGGACGGCTACACCTTC. Protein: CASSPETVSGDGYTF. Based on the CDR3 plus reference TRBV7-2 and TRBJ1-2, the full variable domain is GAGVSQSPSNKVTEKGKDVELRCDPISGHTALYWYRQSLGQGLEFLIYFQGNSAPDKSGLPSDRFSAERTGGSVSTLTIQRTQQEDSAVYLCASSPETVSGDGYTFGSGTRLTVV.

This clonotype was counted a few times. The rearrangement uses TRBV4-1 and TRBJ1-2; TRBD1 is a possible D gene (6 bases). CDR1 is MGHRA, CDR2 YSYEKL, per germline. V dropped 1 base and J dropped 3 bases, with 12 bases sitting between them. The CDR3 consists of 15 residues. The DNA of the CDR3 is TGCGCCAGCAGCCAAGCGGTGGGGGCGGACTATGGCTACACCTTC. Its translation is CASSQAVGADYGYTF.

About this clonotype itself: Relative to the germline gene, one junction end is altered; a read error may explain this. The V call is TRBV7-9, the J call TRBJ2-6; no clear D gene. The CDR3 totals 17 residues. Germline V lookup: CDR1 SEHNR, CDR2 FQNEAQ (reference sequence). This CDR3 reads CPSSFFGPTEGANVLTF. CDR3 nucleotides: TGTCCCAGCAGCTTTTTCGGGCCCACGGAGGGGGCCAACGTCCTGACTTTC.

This clonotype was seen many times. V usage is TRBV7-9 and J usage is TRBJ2-1; TRBD2 matches 7 bases. The junction had 5 bases not matched to a gene; V was cut back by 0 bases and J by 6 bases. CDR3 length: 15 amino acids. Looked up from germline, CDR1 is SEHNR and CDR2 is FQNEAQ (reference sequence). Here the CDR3 DNA reads TGTGCCAGCAGCTTAGCGGGAGGGCCTGGCAATGAGCAGTTCTTC. Its protein product is CASSLAGGPGNEQFF.

As to this clonotype: The conserved phenylalanine or tryptophan normally closing the CDR3 is absent here, so this likely arose from a read error. V usage is TRBV5-1 and J usage is TRBJ2-3; 7 bases match TRBD1. The V gene's germline CDR1 is SGHRS and CDR2 YFSETQ. The V gene end was trimmed by 3 bases and the J gene end by 6 bases; junction bases not matched to a gene: 4. The CDR3 runs 13 residues. The CDR3 loop reads CASSSTGVDTQYS. CDR3 nucleotides: TGCGCCAGCAGCTCAACAGGGGTGGATACGCAGTATTCT.

This clonotype was seen a handful of times. The chain has TRBV6-6 and TRBJ2-7; D remains ambiguous. Trimming took 11 bases from V and 4 from J, leaving 12 bases between them. The CDR3 is 11 amino acids. CDR1 is MNHNY and CDR2 is SVGAGI in the germline V gene (reference sequence). The CDR3 coding sequence is TGTGCCGGCCTCTTGCGATACGAGCAGTACTTC. It yields the protein CAGLLRYEQYF.

This clonotype was recorded many times. This chain uses TRBV5-6 with TRBJ2-1, with 9 bases aligning to TRBD1. V lost 3 bases, J lost 7 bases, and 8 bases stayed unmatched. Germline assignment: CDR1 SGHDT and CDR2 YYEEEE. The CDR3 sequence is 15 residues long. CDR3 nucleotides: TGTGCCAGCAGCTCACCCCGGGACAGGGTAAATGAGCAGTTCTTC. It codes for CASSSPRDRVNEQFF.

The chain carries TRBV5-6 and TRBJ2-3; 8 nucleotides line up with TRBD1. This CDR3 region has 14 residues. The germline V gene encodes CDR1 SGHDT and CDR2 YYEEEE. V shed 4 bases, J shed 6 bases, and the junction held 7 bases outside the gene matches. CDR3 coding DNA: TGTGCCAGCAGCGCCTGGACAGGGTTGGATACGCAGTATTTT. Its protein is CASSAWTGLDTQYF. Filled out from reference TRBV5-6 and TRBJ2-3, the complete variable domain reads DAGVTQSPTHLIKTRGQQVTLRCSPKSGHDTVSWYQQALGQGPQFIFQYYEEEERQRGNFPDRFSGHQFPNYSSELNVNALLLGDSALYLCASSAWTGLDTQYFGPGTRLTVL.

This clonotype showed up just a few times. V is TRBV3-1 and J is TRBJ2-2, with D hard to call. Per the germline V gene, CDR1 is LGHDT and CDR2 is YNNKEL (reference sequence). This CDR3 contains 15 residues. V was clipped by 1 base and J by 4 bases, with 10 bases between them. The CDR3 DNA is TGTGCCAGCAGCCAAGTTGACAAATCCACCGGGGAGCTGTTTTTT. This codes for CASSQVDKSTGELFF. Using reference TRBV3-1 and TRBJ2-2 for the parts outside the CDR3, the full variable domain is DTAVSQTPKYLVTQMGNDKSIKCEQNLGHDTMYWYKQDSKKFLKIMFSYNNKELIINETVPNRFSPKSPDKAHLNLHINSLELGDSAVYFCASSQVDKSTGELFFGEGSRLTVL.

The chain combines TRBV15 with TRBJ2-5; 8 bases fit TRBD1. This CDR3 region has 19 residues. Looked up from germline, CDR1 is LNHNV and CDR2 is YYDKDF (reference sequence). V lost 5 bases and J lost 5; bases outside the gene matches: 22. The CDR3 reads CATSLYAISDRGLRETQYF. CDR3 DNA sequence: TGTGCCACCAGCCTTTACGCAATTTCCGACAGGGGCCTCCGGGAGACCCAGTACTTC.

This clonotype was detected a few times. This chain links TRBV11-2 with TRBJ2-1; D remains unclear. The CDR3 has 15 residues. The V and J ends lost 1 base and 7 bases respectively, with 14 bases between them. Germline V gives CDR1 SGHAT, CDR2 FQNNGV. In nucleotides, the CDR3 is TGTGCCAGCAGCTTAGGCGGATACTATGGGAATGAGCAGTTCTTC. Residues: CASSLGGYYGNEQFF.

The gene calls are TRBV6-5 and TRBJ2-6; D call uncertain. CDR3 size: 16 residues. V was cut by 0 bases and J by 0 bases, with 6 bases left in between. The V gene's germline CDR1 is MNHEY and CDR2 SVGAGI. Written as DNA, the CDR3 is TGTGCCAGCAGTTACTCGGGCCTCTCTGGGGCCAACGTCCTGACTTTC. Translation: CASSYSGLSGANVLTF.

The J gene is TRBJ1-2, the V gene TRBV3-1; D is undetermined. Trimming removed 5 bases at V and 7 bases at J, with 14 bases between. The CDR3 consists of 13 residues. Germline CDR1 LGHDT, CDR2 YNNKEL (reference sequence). The CDR3 reads CASSLEEVSGYTF. CDR3 DNA: TGTGCCAGCAGCTTGGAAGAGGTCTCTGGCTACACCTTC.

Only a few counts were recorded for this clonotype. This chain joins TRBV7-9 and TRBJ2-1; the D gene is possibly TRBD2 (6 bases). V lost 3 bases and J 5 bases, leaving 11 bases between the germline ends. Germline V CDR1 and CDR2: SEHNR, FQNEAQ (reference sequence). The CDR3 length is 14 residues. CDR3 nucleotides: TGTGCCAGCAGCTTCGGGACTGTTGACAATGAGCAGTTCTTC. The encoded protein is CASSFGTVDNEQFF. Based on the CDR3 plus reference TRBV7-9 and TRBJ2-1, the full variable domain is DTGVSQNPRHKITKRGQNVTFRCDPISEHNRLYWYRQTLGQGPEFLTYFQNEAQLEKSRLLSDRFSAERPKGSFSTLEIQRTEQGDSAMYLCASSFGTVDNEQFFGPGTRLTVL.

This clonotype was observed a few times. The J gene is TRBJ2-5, the V gene TRBV12-3 or TRBV12-4; 8 bases line up with TRBD1. The CDR3 spans 12 residues. J was trimmed by 9 bases and V by 6 bases; bases with no gene match: 6. The CDR3 region is CASRVQGGSQYF. Written as DNA, the CDR3 is TGTGCCAGCAGGGTACAGGGGGGATCCCAGTACTTC.

This clonotype was counted between two and nine times. This chain joins TRBV12-3 or TRBV12-4 and TRBJ2-7; D is uncertain. With 6 bases removed from V and 0 bases from J, the gap between germline ends came to 12 bases. CDR3 length: 14 residues. For the CDR3, the DNA is TGTGCCAGCAGCGTCGGCAGCCTCTCCTACGAGCAGTACTTC. Residues: CASSVGSLSYEQYF.

This clonotype was counted between two and nine times. V usage is TRBV27 and J usage is TRBJ1-5; 11 bases map to TRBD1. CDR3 length: 14 amino acids. V was pared by 5 bases and J by 7 bases, with 4 bases of the junction left unmatched. CDR1 MNHEY and CDR2 SMNVEV come from the germline V gene (reference sequence). The CDR3 here is CASSPGQGEQPQHF. DNA of the CDR3: TGTGCCAGCAGTCCGGGACAGGGGGAACAGCCCCAGCATTTT.

This clonotype has just a few counts. This chain uses TRBV7-2 with TRBJ1-1; 7 bases line up with TRBD1. V lost 4 bases, J lost 11 bases, and 7 bases stayed unmatched. Germline V lookup: CDR1 SGHTA, CDR2 FQGNSA. This CDR3 has 12 residues. DNA of the CDR3: TGTGCCAGCAGCTATTACAGGGGAATGGCTTTCTTT. As protein: CASSYYRGMAFF. The complete variable domain, with remaining parts taken from reference TRBV7-2 and TRBJ1-1, reads GAGVSQSPSNKVTEKGKDVELRCDPISGHTALYWYRQSLGQGLEFLIYFQGNSAPDKSGLPSDRFSAERTGGSVSTLTIQRTQQEDSAVYLCASSYYRGMAFFGQGTRLTVV.

The chain employs TRBV5-1 and TRBJ1-1; 7 bases are shared with TRBD1. This CDR3 has 15 residues. After removal of 2 bases from V and 3 bases from J, the junction contained 7 bases not matched to a gene. The V gene's germline CDR1 is SGHRS and CDR2 YFSETQ. DNA of the CDR3: TGCGCCAGCAGCTTTTCTTTGCAGGGGGACACTGAAGCTTTCTTT. This encodes CASSFSLQGDTEAFF.

The sample holds a few counts of this clonotype. CDR3 amino acids: CASSLPSGGAETQYF. DNA of the CDR3: TGTGCCAGCAGCTTGCCTAGCGGGGGGGCAGAGACCCAGTACTTC. The chain uses TRBV5-4 and TRBJ2-5, with 12 nucleotides matching TRBD2. The CDR3 is 15 amino acids. Germline CDR1 and CDR2: SGHNT and YYREEE (reference sequence). J was trimmed by 4 bases and V by 1 base; bases with no gene match: 2.

This clonotype was seen at least ten times. One end of the junction varies from germline; a read error may be responsible. This chain uses TRBV5-1 with TRBJ2-5; D is undetermined. The CDR3 has 13 amino acids. Looked up from germline, CDR1 is SGHRS and CDR2 is YFSETQ. The CDR3 spells CASSPRTQETQYF. DNA of the CDR3: TGTGCCAGCAGTCCTAGGACCCAAGAGACCCAGTACTTC.

J is TRBJ1-4 and V is TRBV7-8, with D perhaps matching TRBD1 (5 bases). CDR3 length equals 14 residues. Germline loops: CDR1 SGHVS, CDR2 FQNEAQ. V was pared by 4 bases and J by 8 bases, with 14 bases between. The CDR3 here is CASSSRGGEEKLFF. The CDR3 DNA follows: TGTGCCAGCAGCTCCCGGGGCGGGGAGGAAAAACTGTTTTTT. Supplemented by reference TRBV7-8 and TRBJ1-4, the full variable domain reads GAGVSQSPRYKVAKRGQDVALRCDPISGHVSLFWYQQALGQGPEFLTYFQNEAQLDKSGLPSDRFFAERPEGSVSTLKIQRTQQEDSAVYLCASSSRGGEEKLFFGSGTQLSVL.

This clonotype was counted a few times. The chain's CDR3 is CASRSGNTGELFF. The CDR3 DNA is TGTGCCAGCAGGTCAGGGAACACCGGGGAGCTGTTTTTT. The chain joins TRBV6-2 or TRBV6-3 to TRBJ2-2, with D unresolved. This CDR3 contains 13 residues. CDR1 and CDR2 (germline): MNHEY, SVGEGT. The V and J ends lost 6 bases and 1 base respectively, with 6 bases between them.

The chain combines TRBV20-1 with TRBJ2-1, with 15 bases identical to TRBD2. Trimming at V came to 2 bases and at J to 7 bases, leaving 6 bases not matched to a gene. The CDR3 consists of 16 residues. Germline loops: CDR1 DFQATT, CDR2 SNEGSKA (reference sequence). Here the CDR3 DNA reads TGCAGTGCTAGATCCGGGACTAGCGGGGGGTCGAATGAGCAGTTCTTC. It specifies CSARSGTSGGSNEQFF.

V is TRBV20-1 and J is TRBJ1-4, with 7 positions matching TRBD1. This CDR3 has 14 amino acids. The germline CDR1 and CDR2 sequences are DFQATT and SNEGSKA (reference sequence). Trimming cost V 3 bases and J 4 bases; bases outside gene matches: 5. The CDR3 region is CSARGTDYNEKLFF. CDR3 coding DNA: TGCAGTGCTAGGGGGACAGATTATAATGAAAAACTGTTTTTT.